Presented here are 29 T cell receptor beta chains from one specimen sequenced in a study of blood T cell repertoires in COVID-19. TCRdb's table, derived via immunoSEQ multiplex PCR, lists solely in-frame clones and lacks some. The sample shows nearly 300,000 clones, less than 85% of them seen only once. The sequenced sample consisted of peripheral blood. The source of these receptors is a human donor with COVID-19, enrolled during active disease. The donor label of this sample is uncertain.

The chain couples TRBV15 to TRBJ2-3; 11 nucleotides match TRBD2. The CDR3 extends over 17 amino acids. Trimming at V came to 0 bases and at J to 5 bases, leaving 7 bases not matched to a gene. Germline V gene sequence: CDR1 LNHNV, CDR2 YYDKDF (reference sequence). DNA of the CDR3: TGTGCCACCAGCAGAGATCTAGCGGGAGGCCCGCAAGATACGCAGTATTTT. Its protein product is CATSRDLAGGPQDTQYF.

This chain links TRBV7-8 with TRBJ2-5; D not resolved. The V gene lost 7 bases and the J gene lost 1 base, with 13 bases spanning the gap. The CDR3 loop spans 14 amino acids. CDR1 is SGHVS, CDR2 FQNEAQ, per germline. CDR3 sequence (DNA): TGTGCCAGCACCTATCGAGCGATCCAAGAGACCCAGTACTTC. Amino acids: CASTYRAIQETQYF.

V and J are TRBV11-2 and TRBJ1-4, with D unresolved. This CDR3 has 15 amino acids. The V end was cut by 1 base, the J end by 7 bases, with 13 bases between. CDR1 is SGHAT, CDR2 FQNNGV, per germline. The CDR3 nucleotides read TGTGCCAGCAGCTTAGTGGGAGGGAGGAGTGAAAAACTGTTTTTT. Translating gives CASSLVGGRSEKLFF.

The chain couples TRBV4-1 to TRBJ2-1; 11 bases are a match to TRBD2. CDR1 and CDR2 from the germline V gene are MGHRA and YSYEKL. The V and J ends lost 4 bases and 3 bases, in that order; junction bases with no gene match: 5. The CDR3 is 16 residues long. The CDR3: CASSRAGLADYNEQFF. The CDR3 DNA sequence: TGCGCCAGCAGCCGAGCGGGACTAGCGGACTACAATGAGCAGTTCTTC.

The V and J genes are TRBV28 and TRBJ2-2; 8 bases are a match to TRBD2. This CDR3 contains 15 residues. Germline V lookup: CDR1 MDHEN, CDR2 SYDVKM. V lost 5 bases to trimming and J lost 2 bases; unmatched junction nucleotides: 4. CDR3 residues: CASSATSDNTGELFF. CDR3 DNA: TGTGCCAGCAGTGCGACTAGCGATAACACCGGGGAGCTGTTTTTT.

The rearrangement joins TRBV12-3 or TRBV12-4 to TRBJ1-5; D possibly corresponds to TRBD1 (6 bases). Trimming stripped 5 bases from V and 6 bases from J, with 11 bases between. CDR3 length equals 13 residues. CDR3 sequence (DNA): TGTGCCAGCAGTACAGGGTTGGGTCAGCCCCAGCATTTT. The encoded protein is CASSTGLGQPQHF.

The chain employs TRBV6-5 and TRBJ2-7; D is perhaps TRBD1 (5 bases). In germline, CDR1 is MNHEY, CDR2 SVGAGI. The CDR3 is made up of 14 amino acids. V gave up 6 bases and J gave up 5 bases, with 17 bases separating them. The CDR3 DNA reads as TGTGCCAGCAGCCAAACAGCTTCCAGGGACGAGCAGTACTTC. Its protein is CASSQTASRDEQYF.

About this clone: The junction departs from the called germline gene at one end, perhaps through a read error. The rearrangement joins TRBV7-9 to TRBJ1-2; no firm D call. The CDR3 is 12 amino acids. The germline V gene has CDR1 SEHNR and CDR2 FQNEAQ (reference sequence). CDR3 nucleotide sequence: TGTGCCAGCAGCCGTACAGTGTTTACTCATTACTTC. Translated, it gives CASSRTVFTHYF.

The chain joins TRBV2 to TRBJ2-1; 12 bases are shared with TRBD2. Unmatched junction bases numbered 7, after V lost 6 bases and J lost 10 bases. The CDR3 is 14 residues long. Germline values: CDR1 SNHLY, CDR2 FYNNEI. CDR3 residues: CASRVTSGSNEQFF. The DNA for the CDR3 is TGTGCCAGCAGGGTGACTAGCGGGAGTAACGAGCAGTTCTTC.

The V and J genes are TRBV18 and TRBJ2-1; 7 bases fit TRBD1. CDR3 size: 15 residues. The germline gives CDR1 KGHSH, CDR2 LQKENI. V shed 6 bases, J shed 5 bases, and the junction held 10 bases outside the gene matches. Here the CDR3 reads CASSLPGGAHNEQFF. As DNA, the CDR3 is TGTGCCAGCTCCCTACCAGGGGGAGCCCACAATGAGCAGTTCTTC.

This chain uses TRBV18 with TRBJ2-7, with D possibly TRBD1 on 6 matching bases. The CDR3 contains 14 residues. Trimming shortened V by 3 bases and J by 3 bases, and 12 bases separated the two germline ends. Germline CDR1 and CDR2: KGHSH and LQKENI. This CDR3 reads CASSPNKGDYEQYF. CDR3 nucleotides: TGTGCCAGCTCACCTAACAAGGGGGACTACGAGCAGTACTTC.

The CDR3 nucleotides read TGTGCCAGCTCACTCCGAGACAGGGCAAACTATGGCTACACCTTC. It translates to CASSLRDRANYGYTF. V gene TRBV18 combines with J gene TRBJ1-2; 7 nucleotides line up with TRBD1. The CDR3 spans 15 residues. Germline trimming cut 4 bases from V and 2 bases from J; bases unmatched to any gene: 7. Germline V CDR1 and CDR2: KGHSH, LQKENI.

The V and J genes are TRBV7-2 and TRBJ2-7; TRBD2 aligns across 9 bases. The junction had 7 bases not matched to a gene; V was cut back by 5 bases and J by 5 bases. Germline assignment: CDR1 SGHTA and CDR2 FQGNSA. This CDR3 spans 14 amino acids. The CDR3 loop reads CASSPSGTPHEQYF. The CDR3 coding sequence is TGTGCCAGCAGCCCTAGCGGGACCCCCCACGAGCAGTACTTC.

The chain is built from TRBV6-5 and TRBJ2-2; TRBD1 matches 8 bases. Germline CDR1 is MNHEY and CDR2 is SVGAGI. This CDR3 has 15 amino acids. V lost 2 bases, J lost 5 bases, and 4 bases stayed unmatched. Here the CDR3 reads CASSYEQGDTGELFF. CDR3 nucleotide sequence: TGTGCCAGCAGTTACGAACAGGGGGATACCGGGGAGCTGTTTTTT.

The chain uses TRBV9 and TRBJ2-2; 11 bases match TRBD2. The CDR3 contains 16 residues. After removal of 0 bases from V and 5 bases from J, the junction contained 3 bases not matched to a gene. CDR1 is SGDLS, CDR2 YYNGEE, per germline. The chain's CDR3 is CASSVGPSGRTGELFF. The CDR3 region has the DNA TGTGCCAGCAGCGTAGGGCCTAGCGGGAGGACCGGGGAGCTGTTTTTT.

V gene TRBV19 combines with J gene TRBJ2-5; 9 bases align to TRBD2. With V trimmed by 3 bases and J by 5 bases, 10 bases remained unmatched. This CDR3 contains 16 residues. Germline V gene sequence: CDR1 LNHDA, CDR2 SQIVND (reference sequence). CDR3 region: CASSIGLAGLLETQYF. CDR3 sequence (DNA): TGTGCCAGTAGTATTGGGCTAGCGGGACTGCTGGAGACCCAGTACTTC.

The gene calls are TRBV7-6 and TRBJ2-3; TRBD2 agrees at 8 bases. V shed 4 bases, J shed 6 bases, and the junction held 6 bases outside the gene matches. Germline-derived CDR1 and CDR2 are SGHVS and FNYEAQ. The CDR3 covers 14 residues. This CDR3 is CASSWSGSEDTQYF. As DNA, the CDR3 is TGTGCCAGCAGCTGGAGCGGGAGTGAGGATACGCAGTATTTT.

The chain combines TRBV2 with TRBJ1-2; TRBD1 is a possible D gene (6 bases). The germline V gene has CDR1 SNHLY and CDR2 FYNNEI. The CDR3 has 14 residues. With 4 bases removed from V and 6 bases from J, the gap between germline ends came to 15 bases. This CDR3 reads CASSVPRDIDGYTF. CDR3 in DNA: TGTGCCAGCAGTGTACCCCGGGACATTGATGGCTACACCTTC.

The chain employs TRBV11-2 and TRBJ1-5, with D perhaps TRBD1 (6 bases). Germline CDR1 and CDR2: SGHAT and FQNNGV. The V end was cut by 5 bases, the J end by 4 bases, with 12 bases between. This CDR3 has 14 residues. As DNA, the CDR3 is TGTGCCAGCAGCCGGGACATCGTGAATCAGCCCCAGCATTTT. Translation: CASSRDIVNQPQHF. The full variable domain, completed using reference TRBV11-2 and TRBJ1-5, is EAGVAQSPRYKIIEKRQSVAFWCNPISGHATLYWYQQILGQGPKLLIQFQNNGVVDDSQLPKDRFSAERLKGVDSTLKIQPAKLEDSAVYLCASSRDIVNQPQHFGDGTRLSIL.

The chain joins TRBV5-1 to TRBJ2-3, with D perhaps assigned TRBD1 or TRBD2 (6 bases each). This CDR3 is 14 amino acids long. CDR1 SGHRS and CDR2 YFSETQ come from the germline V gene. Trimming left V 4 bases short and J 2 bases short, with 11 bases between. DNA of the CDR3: TGCGCCAGCAGCCTGGGGGGCTACACAGATACGCAGTATTTT. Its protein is CASSLGGYTDTQYF.

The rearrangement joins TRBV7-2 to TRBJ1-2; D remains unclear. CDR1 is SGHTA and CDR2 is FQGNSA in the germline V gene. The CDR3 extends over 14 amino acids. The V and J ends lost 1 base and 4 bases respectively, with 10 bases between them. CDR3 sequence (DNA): TGTGCCAGCAGCTTAGAGGAGTTGGTCTATGGCTACACCTTC. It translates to CASSLEELVYGYTF.

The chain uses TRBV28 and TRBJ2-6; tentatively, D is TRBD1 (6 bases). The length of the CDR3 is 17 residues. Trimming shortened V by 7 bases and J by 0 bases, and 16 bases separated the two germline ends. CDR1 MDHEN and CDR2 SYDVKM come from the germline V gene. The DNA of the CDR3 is TGTGCCAGCAAGTGGGACACAGGATACTCTGGGGCCAACGTCCTGACTTTC. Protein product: CASKWDTGYSGANVLTF. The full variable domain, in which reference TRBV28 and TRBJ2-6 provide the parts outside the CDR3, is DVKVTQSSRYLVKRTGEKVFLECVQDMDHENMFWYRQDPGLGLRLIYFSYDVKMKEKGDIPEGYSVSREKKERFSLILESASTNQTSMYLCASKWDTGYSGANVLTFGAGSRLTVL.

The DNA for the CDR3 is TGTGCCAGCAGTTTATGGGCCCCGTCGCGCGGGAGGGAATACAATGAGCAGTTCTTC. Amino acid sequence: CASSLWAPSRGREYNEQFF. This chain joins TRBV28 and TRBJ2-1; 9 positions agree with TRBD2. With V trimmed by 0 bases and J by 4 bases, 13 bases remained unmatched. Germline V gene sequence: CDR1 MDHEN, CDR2 SYDVKM. The CDR3 runs 19 residues.

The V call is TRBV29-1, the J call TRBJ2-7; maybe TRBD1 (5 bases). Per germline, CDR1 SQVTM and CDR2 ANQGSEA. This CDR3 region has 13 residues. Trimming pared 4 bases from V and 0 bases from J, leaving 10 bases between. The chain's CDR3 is CSVAVTASYEQYF. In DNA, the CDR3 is TGCAGCGTTGCTGTGACAGCCTCCTACGAGCAGTACTTC.

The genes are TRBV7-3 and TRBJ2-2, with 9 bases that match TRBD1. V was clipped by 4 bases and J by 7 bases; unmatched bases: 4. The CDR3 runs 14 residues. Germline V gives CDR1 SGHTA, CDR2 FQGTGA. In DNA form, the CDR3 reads TGTGCCAGCAGCTCAACAGGGGGCTACGGGGAGCTGTTTTTT. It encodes CASSSTGGYGELFF.

CDR3 region: CASSGLAHTEAFF. CDR3 nucleotide sequence: TGTGCCAGCAGCGGACTGGCCCACACTGAAGCTTTCTTT. The V call is TRBV6-2 or TRBV6-3, the J call TRBJ1-1; D uncertain. Deletions cut 6 bases from V and 3 bases from J, with 11 bases between. Germline V gene data show CDR1 as MNHEY and CDR2 as SVGEGT. The CDR3 length is 13 residues.

In nucleotides, the CDR3 is TGTGCCAGCACCATCGGAGTTTCACCCCTCCACTTT. Its protein product is CASTIGVSPLHF. The V call is TRBV12-3 or TRBV12-4, the J call TRBJ1-6; the D is unclear. V was cut by 7 bases and J by 9 bases, with 10 bases left in between. This CDR3 is 12 amino acids long.

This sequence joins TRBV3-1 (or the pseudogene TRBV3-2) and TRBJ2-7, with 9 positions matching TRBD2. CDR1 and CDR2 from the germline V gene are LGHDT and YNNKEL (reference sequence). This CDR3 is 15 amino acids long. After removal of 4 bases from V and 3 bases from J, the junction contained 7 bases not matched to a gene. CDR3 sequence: CASSRGAGGVYEQYF. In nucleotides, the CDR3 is TGTGCCAGCAGCCGCGGGGCGGGAGGGGTCTACGAGCAGTACTTC.

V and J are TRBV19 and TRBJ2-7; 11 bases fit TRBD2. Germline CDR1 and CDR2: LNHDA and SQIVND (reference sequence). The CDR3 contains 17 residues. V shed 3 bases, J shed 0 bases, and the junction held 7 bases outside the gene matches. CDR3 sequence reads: CASSMAMTSGASYEQYF. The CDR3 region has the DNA TGTGCCAGTAGTATGGCCATGACTAGCGGGGCCTCCTACGAGCAGTACTTC.